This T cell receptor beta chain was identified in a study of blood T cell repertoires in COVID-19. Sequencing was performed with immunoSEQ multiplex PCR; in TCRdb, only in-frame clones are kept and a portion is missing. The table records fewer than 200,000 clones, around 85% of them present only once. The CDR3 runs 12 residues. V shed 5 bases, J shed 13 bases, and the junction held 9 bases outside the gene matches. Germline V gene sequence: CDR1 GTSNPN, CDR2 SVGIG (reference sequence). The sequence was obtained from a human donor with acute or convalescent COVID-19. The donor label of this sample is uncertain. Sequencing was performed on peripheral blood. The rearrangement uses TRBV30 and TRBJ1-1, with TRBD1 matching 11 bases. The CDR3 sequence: CAWAKGQGVIFF. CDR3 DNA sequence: TGTGCCTGGGCGAAGGGACAGGGGGTTATTTTCTTT. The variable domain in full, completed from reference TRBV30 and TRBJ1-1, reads SQTIHQWPATLVQPVGSPLSLECTVEGTSNPNLYWYRQAAGRGLQLLFYSVGIGQISSEVPQNLSASRPQDRQFILSSKKLLLSDSGFYLCAWAKGQGVIFFGQGTRLTVV.